This is a list of T cell receptor beta chains from one sample in a study of regulatory T cells in long-lasting Graves disease. One entry per CDR3 protein, called by TCRdb with MiXCR from the multiplex PCR reads. Of about 240,000 distinct CDR3 sequences detected, 20% appear once; the ten largest clones hold approximately 14%. Here the sequenced sample was peripheral blood mononuclear cells (PBMCs), taken at new diagnosis, from a patient treated with antithyroid drugs. Every receptor here comes from a female donor with Graves disease. Each CDR3 is given with its conserved first and last residue. Each record gives: D gene, V gene, clone size, J gene, CDR3 DNA, CDR3 protein. D genes are given only for firm matches. A clone size is listed for some rows: how often the clone was seen (once, few, many), or a class if it is expanded.

>.|TRBV7-9|many|TRBJ2-6
TGTGCCAGCAGCTCAGTTGGCTCTGGGGCCAACGTCCTGACTTTC
CASSSVGSGANVLTF
>.|TRBV20-1|many|TRBJ2-2
TGCAGCGTAGAGGCTTTTGGGGAGCTGTTTTTT
CSVEAFGELFF
>TRBD2|TRBV12-3/TRBV12-4|.|TRBJ2-1
TGTGCCAGCAGTTTTGATCGGGGGGGCACGGGACCCCACAATGAGCAGTTCTTC
CASSFDRGGTGPHNEQFF
>.|TRBV10-1|many|TRBJ1-1
TGCGCCAGCAGTGGACAGTTGGGAGAAGCTTTCTTT
CASSGQLGEAFF
>TRBD1|TRBV7-2|many|TRBJ2-3
TGCGCCAGCAGCCAAGATGGGACAGGAAGCACAGATACGCAGTATTTT
CASSQDGTGSTDTQYF
>.|TRBV19|.|TRBJ1-2
TGTGCCAGTAGTCCCGACATCTATGGCTACACCTTC
CASSPDIYGYTF
>.|TRBV2|many|TRBJ2-5
TGTGCCAGCAGCTTGCGGAGGCAAGAGACCCAGTACTTC
CASSLRRQETQYF
>.|TRBV7-9|many|TRBJ2-7
TGTGCCAGCAGCCATAAGACGGACGAGAAGGTCTTC
CASSHKTDEKVF
>.|TRBV10-3|.|TRBJ2-7
TGTGCCATCAGTCTGACGGTCCACGAGCAGTACTTC
CAISLTVHEQYF
>.|TRBV18|many|TRBJ1-1
TGTGCCAGCTCACTCATACAACAGGGTGAAGCTTTCTTT
CASSLIQQGEAFF
>.|TRBV6-5|many|TRBJ2-3
TGTGCCAGCAGTTATGGACAGAGTTGGGGGCTAACAGATACGCAGTATTTT
CASSYGQSWGLTDTQYF
>TRBD2|TRBV6-9|.|TRBJ2-7
TGTGCCAGCAGTTACACAGATCAGGTACCCACTTACTCGGGGGGCTACGAGCAGTACTTC
CASSYTDQVPTYSGGYEQYF
>TRBD1|TRBV11-2|few|TRBJ2-5
TGTGCCAGCAGACCCGCCGGACAGGGGCCAGAGACCCAGTACTTC
CASRPAGQGPETQYF
>.|TRBV18|many|TRBJ2-7
TGTGCCAGCTCACCTTACGGGAGCTCCTACGAGCAGTACTTC
CASSPYGSSYEQYF
>TRBD1|TRBV6-1|many|TRBJ1-3
TGTGCCAGCAGCCGGACAGGGGGAAACACCATATATTTT
CASSRTGGNTIYF
>TRBD1|TRBV29-1|.|TRBJ1-4
TGCAGCGGGCGGGGCAGGGGGCCCGGTGAAAAACTGTTTTTT
CSGRGRGPGEKLFF
>TRBD1|TRBV5-1|.|TRBJ2-2
TGCGCCAGCAGCTCGGACAGGGTATCCACCGGGGAGCTGTTTTTT
CASSSDRVSTGELFF
>TRBD2|TRBV12-3/TRBV12-4|many|TRBJ2-3
TGTGCCAGCAGTTTAGGACAGTGGGACTACCGAGGTTCAGATACGCAGTATTTT
CASSLGQWDYRGSDTQYF
>TRBD1|TRBV6-2/TRBV6-3|many|TRBJ2-5
TGTGCCAGCAGCCAGGAGCAGGGGGCCAGCGAGACCCAGTACTTC
CASSQEQGASETQYF
>.|TRBV4-2|many|TRBJ2-5
TGTGCCAGCAGCCAAGGTCCGGCAGAGACCCAGTACTTC
CASSQGPAETQYF
>.|TRBV11-2|many|TRBJ2-1
TGTGCCAGCAGATTGCCGGGACATTACAATGAGCAGTTCTTC
CASRLPGHYNEQFF
>TRBD1|TRBV5-4|.|TRBJ1-2
TGTGCCAGCAGCACGGGACAGGTGCAGCAAGGCTACACCTTC
CASSTGQVQQGYTF
>.|TRBV10-3|.|TRBJ2-7
TGTGCCATACAGGACGGCTCCTACGAGCAGTACTTC
CAIQDGSYEQYF
>.|TRBV6-4|many|TRBJ2-7
TGTGCCAGCAGTTACACCGGGGTTCTTCGTTACGAGCAGTACTTC
CASSYTGVLRYEQYF
>TRBD2|TRBV6-6|.|TRBJ2-5
TGTGCCAGCAGTTACTCGGCTAGCGGGGGAGAGACCCAGTACTTC
CASSYSASGGETQYF
>.|TRBV5-6|many|TRBJ1-3
TGTGCCAGCAGTCGAACAGGAGCTGGAAACACCATATATTTT
CASSRTGAGNTIYF
>.|TRBV18|many|TRBJ1-1
TGTGCCAGCTCACCCCTTGGGGCCGGTACTGAAGCTTTCTTT
CASSPLGAGTEAFF
>.|TRBV6-2/TRBV6-3|.|TRBJ2-7
TGTGCCAGCAGGCTTTCGGTGAGTCAAGGGACCTACGAGCAGTACTTC
CASRLSVSQGTYEQYF
>.|TRBV7-2|many|TRBJ1-2
TGTGCCAGCAGCCGGGACGGTTTCGGCGGGGGCTACACCTTC
CASSRDGFGGGYTF
>.|TRBV7-9|.|TRBJ1-5
TGTGCCAGCAGCCCGGACAGCCAGCCCCAGCATTTT
CASSPDSQPQHF
>.|TRBV14|.|TRBJ1-1
TGTGCCAGCAGGGCAGGCGTCTTGAACACTGAAGCTTTCTTT
CASRAGVLNTEAFF
>.|TRBV7-2|many|TRBJ1-1
TGTGCCAGCAGCTTAGAAAGAAAGAACACTGAAGCTTTCTTT
CASSLERKNTEAFF
>TRBD1|TRBV3-1|many|TRBJ2-5
TGTGCCAGCAGCGAGGGGACAGACGTTCAAGAGACCCAGTACTTC
CASSEGTDVQETQYF
>TRBD1|TRBV5-1|once|TRBJ2-1
TGCGCCAGCAGATCCGGACAGGGCATAAATGAGCAGTTCTTC
CASRSGQGINEQFF
>.|TRBV29-1|few|TRBJ2-5
TGCAGCGTTGAGCCGGAAACACAAGAGACCCAGTACTTC
CSVEPETQETQYF
>TRBD1|TRBV2|.|TRBJ2-5
TGTGCCAGCATCAGACAGGGAAAGGGCGGGGAGACCCAGTACTTC
CASIRQGKGGETQYF
>.|TRBV12-3/TRBV12-4|many|TRBJ1-4
TGTGCCAGCAGACAAGACATCGGTGAAAAACTGTTTTTT
CASRQDIGEKLFF
>.|TRBV29-1|many|TRBJ2-5
TGCAGCGGGACGACAGTCCAAGAGACCCAGTACTTC
CSGTTVQETQYF
>.|TRBV29-1|.|TRBJ1-2
TGCAGCGTTGAACGGCGGACCTATGGCTACACCTTC
CSVERRTYGYTF
>TRBD1|TRBV27|few|TRBJ2-7
TGTGCCAGCAGTTTATTACACAGGGGATCCTACGAGCAGTACTTC
CASSLLHRGSYEQYF
>.|TRBV12-3/TRBV12-4|many|TRBJ2-7
TGTGCCAGCAGTTTTAGGGGGGGGGATGAGCAGTACTTC
CASSFRGGDEQYF
>.|TRBV7-2|many|TRBJ1-5
TGTGCCAGCAGCCCCACTGGAGGTAATCAGCCCCAGCATTTT
CASSPTGGNQPQHF
>.|TRBV9|many|TRBJ2-5
TGTGCCAGCAGCCTCGGGGACAACCAAGAGACCCAGTACTTC
CASSLGDNQETQYF
>.|TRBV20-1|few|TRBJ1-5
TGCAGTGCTAGAGATGTAGGGGGAATAGGAGGTCAGCCCCAGCATTTT
CSARDVGGIGGQPQHF
>.|TRBV6-1|many|TRBJ2-7
TGTGCCAGCACAAAGACAGGTACCTACGAGCAGTACTTC
CASTKTGTYEQYF
>.|TRBV27|.|TRBJ2-5
TGTGCCAGCAGTTTTCACAGCGAAGAGACCCAGTACTTC
CASSFHSEETQYF
>TRBD2|TRBV5-1|many|TRBJ2-3
TGCGCCAGCAGCTTGGCCCCTAGCGGAGGCACAGATACGCAGTATTTT
CASSLAPSGGTDTQYF